Below, one TCR beta chain is given with its context. Its antigen remains undetermined. One base away there is no much larger clone; base qualities are not given. The library was prepared using 5' RACE. These reads were obtained on an Illumina HiSeq 2500. A second 7 to 11 cycle PCR used a sample-barcoded 5' primer and a J-beta primer mix. A template-switch 5' adaptor carrying 12 random nucleotides introduced a unique molecular identifier onto each TCR beta cDNA molecule. Each sample yielded at least 2.5 million CDR3-containing paired-end reads. The Mint cDNA synthesis kit, primed by a TRBC-specific oligonucleotide, was used to synthesize first-strand cDNA from all RNA. Following uracil-DNA glycosylase treatment, a first 18-cycle PCR with universal primers M1SS and BC2_uni_R was performed on all cDNA. In the paper's pipeline: Normalization of each sample was performed by random selection of 1 million high-quality reads, each carrying a distinct molecular identifier. Instead of being binned into consensus sequences, reads with shared molecular identifiers were discarded. MiTCR, set to a Q25 quality threshold and the strictest error-elimination algorithm, was used for CDR3 identification, clonotype clustering and error correction. A nonparametric unseen species model with Euler transformation was used to estimate lower-bound total TCR beta diversity. The raw public reads went through TCRdb reprocessing: fastp at Q25, MiXCR clone calling, in-frame beta chains kept. Rows matching on CDR3 protein sequence are summarized as one entry with the most common DNA and genes. These V and J calls are TCRdb output, not the study's own analysis. The sample table contains roughly 570,000 distinct CDR3 sequences; only one count was recorded for 25% to 30% of them. Approximately 17% of the sample comes from the top ten.

This sample was included in a study of blood T cells in healthy people across ages (dated by TCRdb to the mid-2010s). For the wider study: In model experiments, template switching captured roughly one uniquely barcoded TCR beta cDNA molecule for every two T cells. Using the same blood draw, the study looked at two additional independent replicas of 1 million unique cDNA reads for two donors, one aged 18 to 29 and the other aged 80 or older. The study measured age-related changes in TCR beta repertoire diversity using deep sequencing normalized with unique cDNA molecular identifiers. To avoid experimental bias, donors of different ages were randomly spread across the sequencing lanes. The donors were divided into four age groups: young (average about 15 years), middle-aged (about 41), aged (about 62) and long-lived (roughly 82).

V was cut back by 5 bases and J by 4 bases, leaving a gap of 17 bases between them. CDR3 length: 16 amino acids, cysteine to phenylalanine. The DNA shown is the 48-base CDR3, in frame from base 1. Per the germline V gene, SGHTA is the CDR1 and FQGTGA is the CDR2. The donors were roughly 40 Caucasian individuals from Russia, aged 6 to 90 years, who were systemically healthy. Each donor gave about 11 milliliters of peripheral blood, drawn into EDTA-treated Vacutainer tubes. Ficoll-Paque density-gradient centrifugation was used to isolate PBMCs, with at least 6 million obtained per sample. Trizol reagent was used to extract total RNA from the PBMCs, yielding at least 6 micrograms per sample. The percentages of naive CD45RAhigh/CD27high T cells were determined by flow cytometry on a PBMC aliquot from every donor. Findings and caveats that apply to the study as a whole: Donor CMV infection status was unknown, potentially confounding age-related changes in expanded clonotypes. Compared with the aged group, the long-lived group had more naive CD4+ T cells, fewer expanded clones and increased TCR diversity, suggesting age selection. As age increased, observed TCR beta diversity per million T cells dropped in a roughly linear way, and a significant reduction was already evident by age 40. Estimates of total diversity from one million sequenced T cells were regarded as lower bounds and underestimates. Since profiling was done on bulk unsorted PBMCs, naive and antigen-experienced compartments could not be conclusively compared. There was a strong correlation between observed TCR beta diversity and the percentage of naive T cells measured by flow cytometry.

The origin of this receptor is a woman aged 70 to 79 in good health. Here the chain combines TRBV7-3 and TRBJ2-2; TRBD2 is a weak D gene call, 7 bases matching. Sequenced input: blood. The CDR3: CASSGSAGAGTGELFF. In nucleotide form, the sequence is TGTGCCAGCAGCGGATCCGCGGGGGCGGGCACCGGGGAGCTGTTTTTT.